The T cell receptor beta chain described here comes from a study of blood T cell repertoires in COVID-19. At the level of the study: Sample material is recorded as cDNA or gDNA derived from T cells, B-cell-depleted T cells, or PBMCs.

In the source study's methods: The authors estimated nucleated cell counts from reference gene primer amplification. Sequenced by immunoSEQ multiplex PCR; TCRdb stores in-frame clones only, minus some. V and J calls plus clone size are reproduced from that table; the DNA served to infer D and trimming. The sample records about 480,000 clones, around 89% being singletons. This CDR3 comprises 14 residues. Trimming stripped 6 bases from V and 0 bases from J, with 8 bases between. CDR1 SGHVS and CDR2 FQNEAQ come from the germline V gene. The source material was peripheral blood. This clonotype was obtained from a woman aged 30 to 39 with acute or convalescent COVID-19. The rearrangement links TRBV7-8 to TRBJ2-2, with a possible D match to TRBD1 (5 bases). The CDR3 region has the DNA TGTGCCAGCAGAACGACAGCGAACACCGGGGAGCTGTTTTTT. Protein sequence: CASRTTANTGELFF.